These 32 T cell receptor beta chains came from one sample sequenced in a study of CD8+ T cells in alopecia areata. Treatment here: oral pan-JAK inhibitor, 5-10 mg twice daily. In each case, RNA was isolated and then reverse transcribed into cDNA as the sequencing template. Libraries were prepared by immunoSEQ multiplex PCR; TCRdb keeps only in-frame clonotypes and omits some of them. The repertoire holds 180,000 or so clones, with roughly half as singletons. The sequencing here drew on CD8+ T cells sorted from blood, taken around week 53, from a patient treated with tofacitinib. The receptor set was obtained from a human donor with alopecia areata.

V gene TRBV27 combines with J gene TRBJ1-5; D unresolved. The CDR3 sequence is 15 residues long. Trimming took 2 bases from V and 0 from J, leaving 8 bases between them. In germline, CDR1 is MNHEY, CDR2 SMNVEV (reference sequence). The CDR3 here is CASSLAGLSNQPQHF. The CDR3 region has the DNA TGTGCCAGCAGTTTAGCGGGCCTTAGCAATCAGCCCCAGCATTTT.

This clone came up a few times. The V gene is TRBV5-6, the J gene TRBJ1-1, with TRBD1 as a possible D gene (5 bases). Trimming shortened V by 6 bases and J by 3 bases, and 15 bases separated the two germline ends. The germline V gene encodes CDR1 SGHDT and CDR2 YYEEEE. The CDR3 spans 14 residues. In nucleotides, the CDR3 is TGTGCCAGCACTCCCGGGGGGATTTACACTGAAGCTTTCTTT. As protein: CASTPGGIYTEAFF.

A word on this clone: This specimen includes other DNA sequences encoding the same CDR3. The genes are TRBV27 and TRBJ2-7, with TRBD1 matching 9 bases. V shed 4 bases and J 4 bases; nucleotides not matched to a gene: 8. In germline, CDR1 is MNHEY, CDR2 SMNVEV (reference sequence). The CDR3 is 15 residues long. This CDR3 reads CASSSPGQGLYEQYF. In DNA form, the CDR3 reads TGTGCCAGCAGTTCGCCGGGACAGGGCCTTTACGAGCAGTACTTC.

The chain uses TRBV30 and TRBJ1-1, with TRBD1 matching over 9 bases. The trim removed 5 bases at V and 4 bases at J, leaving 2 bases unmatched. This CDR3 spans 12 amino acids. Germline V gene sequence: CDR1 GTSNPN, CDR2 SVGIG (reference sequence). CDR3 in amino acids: CAWGDRATEAFF. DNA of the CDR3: TGTGCCTGGGGGGACAGGGCCACTGAAGCTTTCTTT.

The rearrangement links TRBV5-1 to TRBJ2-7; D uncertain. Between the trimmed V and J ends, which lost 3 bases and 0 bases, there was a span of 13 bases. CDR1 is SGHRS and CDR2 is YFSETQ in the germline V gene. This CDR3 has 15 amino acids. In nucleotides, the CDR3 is TGCGCCAGCAGCTCCCCTCAGGCATACTCCTACGAGCAGTACTTC. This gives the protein CASSSPQAYSYEQYF.

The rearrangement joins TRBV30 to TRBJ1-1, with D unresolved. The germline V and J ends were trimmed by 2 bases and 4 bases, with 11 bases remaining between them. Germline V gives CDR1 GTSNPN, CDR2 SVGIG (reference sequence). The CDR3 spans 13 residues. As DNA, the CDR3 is TGTGCCTGGAGTACGGACCTTGTCACTGAAGCTTTCTTT. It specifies CAWSTDLVTEAFF.

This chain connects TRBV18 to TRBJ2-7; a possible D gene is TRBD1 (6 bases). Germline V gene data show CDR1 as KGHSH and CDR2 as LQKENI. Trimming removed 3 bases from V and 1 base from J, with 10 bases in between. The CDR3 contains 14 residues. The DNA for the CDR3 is TGTGCCAGCTCACCCTCTACAGGGTCCTACGAGCAGTACTTC. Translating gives CASSPSTGSYEQYF.

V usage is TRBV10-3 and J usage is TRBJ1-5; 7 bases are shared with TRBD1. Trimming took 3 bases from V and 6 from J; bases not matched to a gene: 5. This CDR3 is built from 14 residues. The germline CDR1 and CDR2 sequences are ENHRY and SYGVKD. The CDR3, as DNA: TGTGCCATCAGTGAAGACAGGGTAGGTCAGCCCCAGCATTTT. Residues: CAISEDRVGQPQHF.

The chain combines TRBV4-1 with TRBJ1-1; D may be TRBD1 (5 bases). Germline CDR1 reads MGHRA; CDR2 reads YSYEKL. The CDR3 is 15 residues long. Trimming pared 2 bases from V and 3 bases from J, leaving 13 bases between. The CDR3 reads CASSQIFGRDTEAFF. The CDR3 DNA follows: TGCGCCAGCAGCCAAATCTTTGGCAGGGACACTGAAGCTTTCTTT.

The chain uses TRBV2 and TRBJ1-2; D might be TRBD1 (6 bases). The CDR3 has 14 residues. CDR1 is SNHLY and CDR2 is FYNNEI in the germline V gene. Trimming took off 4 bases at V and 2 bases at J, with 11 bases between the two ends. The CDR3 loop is CASSAGQLNYGYTF. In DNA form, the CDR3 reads TGTGCCAGCAGTGCCGGACAGCTAAACTATGGCTACACCTTC.

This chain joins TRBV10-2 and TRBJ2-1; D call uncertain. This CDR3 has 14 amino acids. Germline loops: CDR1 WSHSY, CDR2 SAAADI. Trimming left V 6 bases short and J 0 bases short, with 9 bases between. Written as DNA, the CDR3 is TGCGCCAGCAGCCCCTCAAGCTCCTACAATGAGCAGTTCTTC. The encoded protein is CASSPSSSYNEQFF.

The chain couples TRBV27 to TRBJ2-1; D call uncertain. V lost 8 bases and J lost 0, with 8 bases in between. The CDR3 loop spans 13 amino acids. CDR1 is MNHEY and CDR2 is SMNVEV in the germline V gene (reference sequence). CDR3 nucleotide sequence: TGTGCCAGCGCGTGGAGCTCCTACAATGAGCAGTTCTTC. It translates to CASAWSSYNEQFF.

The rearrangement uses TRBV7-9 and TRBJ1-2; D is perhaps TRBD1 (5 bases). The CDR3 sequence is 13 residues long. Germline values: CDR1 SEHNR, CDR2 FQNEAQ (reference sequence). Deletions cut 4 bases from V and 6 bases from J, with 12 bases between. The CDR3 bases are TGTGCCAGCAGCTCAGACAGTGAAGATGGCTACACCTTC. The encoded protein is CASSSDSEDGYTF.

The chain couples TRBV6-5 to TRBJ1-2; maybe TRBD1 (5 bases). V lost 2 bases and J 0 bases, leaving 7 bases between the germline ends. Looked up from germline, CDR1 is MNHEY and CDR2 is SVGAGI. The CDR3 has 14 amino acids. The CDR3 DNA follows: TGTGCCAGCAGTTACCGGGACCCTAACTATGGCTACACCTTC. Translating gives CASSYRDPNYGYTF.

The CDR3 DNA follows: TGTGCCAGCAGTCTCTACGGGACTCCCAATGCCCGCAATGAGCAGTTCTTC. Translated, it gives CASSLYGTPNARNEQFF. This chain uses TRBV27 with TRBJ2-1, with D perhaps TRBD2 (6 bases). This CDR3 contains 17 residues. The germline CDR1 and CDR2 sequences are MNHEY and SMNVEV (reference sequence). V lost 5 bases, J lost 6 bases, and 23 bases lay in between.

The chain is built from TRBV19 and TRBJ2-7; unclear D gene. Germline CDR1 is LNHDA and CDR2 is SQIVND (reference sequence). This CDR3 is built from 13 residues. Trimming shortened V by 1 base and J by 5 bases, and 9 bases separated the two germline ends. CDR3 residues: CASSIGRLHEQYF. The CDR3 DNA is TGTGCCAGTAGTATAGGTCGGCTCCACGAGCAGTACTTC.

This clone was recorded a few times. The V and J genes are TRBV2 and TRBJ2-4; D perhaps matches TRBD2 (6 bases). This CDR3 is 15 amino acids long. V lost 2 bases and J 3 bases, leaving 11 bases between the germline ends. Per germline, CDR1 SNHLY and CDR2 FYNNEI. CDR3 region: CASSEWLEGKNIQYF. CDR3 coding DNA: TGTGCCAGCAGTGAATGGTTGGAGGGCAAAAACATTCAGTACTTC.

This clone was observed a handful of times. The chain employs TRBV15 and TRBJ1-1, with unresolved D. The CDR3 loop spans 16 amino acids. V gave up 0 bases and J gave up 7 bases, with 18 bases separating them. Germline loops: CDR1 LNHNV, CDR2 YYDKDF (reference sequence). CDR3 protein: CATSRDPQTFDGEAFF. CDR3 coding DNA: TGTGCCACCAGCAGAGATCCCCAGACCTTTGACGGTGAAGCTTTCTTT.

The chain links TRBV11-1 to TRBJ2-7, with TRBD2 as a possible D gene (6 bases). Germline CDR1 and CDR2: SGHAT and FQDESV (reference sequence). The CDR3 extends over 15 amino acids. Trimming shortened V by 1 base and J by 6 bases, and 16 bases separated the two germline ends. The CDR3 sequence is CASSLVATREVEQYF. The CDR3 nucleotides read TGTGCCAGCAGCTTAGTAGCCACCAGGGAGGTCGAGCAGTACTTC.

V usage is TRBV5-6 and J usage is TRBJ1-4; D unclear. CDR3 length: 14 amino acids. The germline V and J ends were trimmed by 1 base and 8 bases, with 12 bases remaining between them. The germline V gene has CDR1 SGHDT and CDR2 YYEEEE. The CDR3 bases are TGTGCCAGCAGCTTGCGGGCAGGATTCGAAAAACTGTTTTTT. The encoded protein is CASSLRAGFEKLFF.

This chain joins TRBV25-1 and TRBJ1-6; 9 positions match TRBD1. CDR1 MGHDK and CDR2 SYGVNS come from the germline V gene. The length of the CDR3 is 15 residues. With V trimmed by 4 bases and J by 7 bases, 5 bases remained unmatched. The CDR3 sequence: CASSGTGTGNSPLHF. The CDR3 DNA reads TGTGCCAGCAGTGGAACCGGGACAGGGAATTCACCCCTCCACTTT. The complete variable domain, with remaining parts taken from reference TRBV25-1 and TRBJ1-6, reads EADIYQTPRYLVIGTGKKITLECSQTMGHDKMYWYQQDPGMELHLIHYSYGVNSTEKGDLSSESTVSRIRTEHFPLTLESARPSHTSQYLCASSGTGTGNSPLHFGNGTRLTVT.

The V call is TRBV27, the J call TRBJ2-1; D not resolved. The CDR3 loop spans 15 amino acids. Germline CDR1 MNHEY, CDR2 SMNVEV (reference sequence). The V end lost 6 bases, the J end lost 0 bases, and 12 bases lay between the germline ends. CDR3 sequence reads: CASSPDLSSYNEQFF. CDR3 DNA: TGTGCCAGCAGCCCCGACTTAAGCTCCTACAATGAGCAGTTCTTC.

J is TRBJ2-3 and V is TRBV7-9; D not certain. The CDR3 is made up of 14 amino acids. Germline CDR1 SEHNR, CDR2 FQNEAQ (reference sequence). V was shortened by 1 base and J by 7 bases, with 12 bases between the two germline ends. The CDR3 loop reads CASSLGFLLNTQYF. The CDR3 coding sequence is TGTGCCAGCAGCTTAGGGTTTCTGCTGAATACGCAGTATTTT. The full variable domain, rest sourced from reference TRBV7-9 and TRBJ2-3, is DTGVSQNPRHKITKRGQNVTFRCDPISEHNRLYWYRQTLGQGPEFLTYFQNEAQLEKSRLLSDRFSAERPKGSFSTLEIQRTEQGDSAMYLCASSLGFLLNTQYFGPGTRLTVL.

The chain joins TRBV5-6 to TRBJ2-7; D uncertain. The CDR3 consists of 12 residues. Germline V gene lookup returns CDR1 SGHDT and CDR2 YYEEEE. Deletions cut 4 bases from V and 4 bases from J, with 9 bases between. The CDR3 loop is CASSPDGYEQYF. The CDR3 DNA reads TGTGCCAGCAGCCCTGACGGGTACGAGCAGTACTTC.

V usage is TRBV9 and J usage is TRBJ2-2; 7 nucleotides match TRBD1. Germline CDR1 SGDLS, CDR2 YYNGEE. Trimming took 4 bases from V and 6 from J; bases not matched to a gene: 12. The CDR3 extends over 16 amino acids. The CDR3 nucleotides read TGTGCCAGCAGCCCCTACAGGGGTGGTGGGTCCGGGGAGCTGTTTTTT. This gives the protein CASSPYRGGGSGELFF.

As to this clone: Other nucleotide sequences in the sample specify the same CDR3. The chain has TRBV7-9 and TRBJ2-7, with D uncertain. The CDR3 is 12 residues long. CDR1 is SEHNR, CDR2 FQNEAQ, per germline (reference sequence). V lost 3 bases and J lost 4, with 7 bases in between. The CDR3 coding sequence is TGTGCCAGCAGCTTGGGCTCTTACGAGCAGTACTTC. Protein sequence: CASSLGSYEQYF.

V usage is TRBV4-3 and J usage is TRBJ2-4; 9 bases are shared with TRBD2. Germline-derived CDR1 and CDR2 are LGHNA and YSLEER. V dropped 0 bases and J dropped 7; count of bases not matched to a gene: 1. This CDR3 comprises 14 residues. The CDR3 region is CASSQEAGGNIQYF. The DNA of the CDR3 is TGCGCCAGCAGCCAAGAAGCGGGGGGCAACATTCAGTACTTC.

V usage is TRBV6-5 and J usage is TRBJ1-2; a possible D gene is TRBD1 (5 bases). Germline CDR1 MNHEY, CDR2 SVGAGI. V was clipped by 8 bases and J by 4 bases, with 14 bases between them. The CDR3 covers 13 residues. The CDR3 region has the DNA TGTGCCAGCCGAGGCGGGGGAGGCTATGGCTACACCTTC. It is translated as CASRGGGGYGYTF.

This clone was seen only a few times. The DNA of the CDR3 is TGCAGCGTGCGCAGGGGTAGCTCCTACGAGCAGTACTTC. It encodes CSVRRGSSYEQYF. The chain employs TRBV29-1 and TRBJ2-7; D possibly corresponds to TRBD1 (6 bases). This CDR3 spans 13 amino acids. The germline V gene encodes CDR1 SQVTM and CDR2 ANQGSEA. Trimming pared 6 bases from V and 0 bases from J, leaving 12 bases between.

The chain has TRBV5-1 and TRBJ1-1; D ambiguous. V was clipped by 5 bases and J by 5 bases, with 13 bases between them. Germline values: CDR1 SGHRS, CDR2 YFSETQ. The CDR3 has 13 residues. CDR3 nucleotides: TGCGCCAGCAGGGTTCGTCTGGGGACTGAAGCTTTCTTT. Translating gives CASRVRLGTEAFF.

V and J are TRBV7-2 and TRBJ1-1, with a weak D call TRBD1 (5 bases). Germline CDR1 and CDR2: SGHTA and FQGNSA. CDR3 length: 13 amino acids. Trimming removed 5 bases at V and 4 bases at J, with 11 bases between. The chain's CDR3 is CASSRPGSTEAFF. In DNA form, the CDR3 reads TGTGCCAGCAGCCGACCAGGGAGCACTGAAGCTTTCTTT.

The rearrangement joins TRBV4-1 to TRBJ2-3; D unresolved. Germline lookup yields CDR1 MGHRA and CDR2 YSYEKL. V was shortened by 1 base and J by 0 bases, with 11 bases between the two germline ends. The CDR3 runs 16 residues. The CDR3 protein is CASSQVDLLSTDTQYF. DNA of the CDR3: TGCGCCAGCAGCCAAGTCGACCTTCTAAGCACAGATACGCAGTATTTT.